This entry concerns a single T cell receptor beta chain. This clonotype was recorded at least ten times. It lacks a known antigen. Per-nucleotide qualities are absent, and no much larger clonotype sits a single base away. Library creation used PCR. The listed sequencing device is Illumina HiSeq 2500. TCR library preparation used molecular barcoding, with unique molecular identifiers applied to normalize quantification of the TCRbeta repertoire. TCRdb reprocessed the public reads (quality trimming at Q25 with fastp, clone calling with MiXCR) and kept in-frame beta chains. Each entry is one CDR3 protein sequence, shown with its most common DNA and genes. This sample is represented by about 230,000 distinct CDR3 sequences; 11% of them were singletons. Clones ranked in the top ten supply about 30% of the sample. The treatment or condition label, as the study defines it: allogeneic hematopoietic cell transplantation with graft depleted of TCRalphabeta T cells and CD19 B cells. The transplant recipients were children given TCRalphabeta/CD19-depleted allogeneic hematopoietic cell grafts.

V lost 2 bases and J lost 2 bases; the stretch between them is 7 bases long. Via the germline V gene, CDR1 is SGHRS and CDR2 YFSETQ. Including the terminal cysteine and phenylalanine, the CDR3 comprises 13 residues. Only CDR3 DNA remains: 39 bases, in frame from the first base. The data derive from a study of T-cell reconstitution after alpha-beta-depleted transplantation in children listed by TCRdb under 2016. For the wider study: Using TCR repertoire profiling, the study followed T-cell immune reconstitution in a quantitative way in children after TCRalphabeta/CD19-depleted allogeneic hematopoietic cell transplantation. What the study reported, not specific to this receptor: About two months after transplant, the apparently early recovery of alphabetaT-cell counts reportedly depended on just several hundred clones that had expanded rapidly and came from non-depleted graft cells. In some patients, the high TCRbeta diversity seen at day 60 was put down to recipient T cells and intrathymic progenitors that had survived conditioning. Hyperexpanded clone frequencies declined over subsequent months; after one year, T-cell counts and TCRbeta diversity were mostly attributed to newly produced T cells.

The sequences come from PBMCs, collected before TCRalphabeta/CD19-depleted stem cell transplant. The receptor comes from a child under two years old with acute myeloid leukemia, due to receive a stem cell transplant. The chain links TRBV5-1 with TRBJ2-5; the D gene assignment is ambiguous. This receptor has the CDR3 CASSFEAQETQYF. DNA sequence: TGCGCCAGCAGCTTCGAAGCACAAGAGACCCAGTACTTC. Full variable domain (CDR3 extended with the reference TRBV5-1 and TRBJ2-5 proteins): KAGVTQTPRYLIKTRGQQVTLSCSPISGHRSVSWYQQTPGQGLQFLFEYFSETQRNKGNFPGRFSGRQFSNSRSEMNVSTLELGDSALYLCASSFEAQETQYFGPGTRLLVL.